This T cell receptor beta chain was observed in a study of blood T cells in healthy people across ages. The authors ran a second PCR of 7 to 11 cycles using a sample-barcoded 5' primer and a J-beta primer mix. TCRdb ran MiXCR on the 5' RACE reads and lists one entry per CDR3 protein. The table includes some 670,000 distinct CDR3 sequences, more than 45% detected once. Looked up from germline, CDR1 is SGHRS and CDR2 is YFSETQ. This CDR3 has 16 residues. Deletions cut 3 bases from V and 7 bases from J, with 22 bases between. The specimen was blood. This chain connects TRBV5-1 to TRBJ1-2; D is possibly TRBD1 (6 bases). The sequence derives from a woman aged 80 or older in good health. The CDR3 is CASSSGQGGAAVGYTF. Here the CDR3 DNA reads TGCGCCAGCAGCTCTGGACAAGGGGGAGCGGCGGTTGGCTACACCTTC.